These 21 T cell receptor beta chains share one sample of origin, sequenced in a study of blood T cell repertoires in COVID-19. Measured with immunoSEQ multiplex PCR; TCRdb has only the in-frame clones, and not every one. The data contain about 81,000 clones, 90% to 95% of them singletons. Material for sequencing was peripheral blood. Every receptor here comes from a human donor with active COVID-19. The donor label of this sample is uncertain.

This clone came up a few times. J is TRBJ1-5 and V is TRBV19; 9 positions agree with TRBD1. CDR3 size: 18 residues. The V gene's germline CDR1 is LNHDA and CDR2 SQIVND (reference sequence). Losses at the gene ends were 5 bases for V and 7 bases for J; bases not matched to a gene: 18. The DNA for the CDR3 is TGTGCCAGTAGTCTCAAAACGATACAGGGGGCGTATTCCCAGCCCCAGCATTTT. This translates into CASSLKTIQGAYSQPQHF.

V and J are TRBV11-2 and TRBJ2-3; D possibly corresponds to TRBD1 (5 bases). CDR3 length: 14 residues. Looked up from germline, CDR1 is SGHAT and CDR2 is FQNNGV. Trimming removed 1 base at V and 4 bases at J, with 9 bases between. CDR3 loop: CASSLGRAADTQYF. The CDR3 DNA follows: TGTGCCAGCAGCTTAGGCAGGGCCGCAGATACGCAGTATTTT.

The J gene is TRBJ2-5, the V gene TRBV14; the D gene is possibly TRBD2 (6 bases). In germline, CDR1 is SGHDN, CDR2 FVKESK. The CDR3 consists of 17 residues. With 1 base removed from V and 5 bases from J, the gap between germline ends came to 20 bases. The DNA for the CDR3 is TGTGCCAGCAGCCAAGTTTACCTGACTAGGCGTGGGGAGACCCAGTACTTC. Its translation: CASSQVYLTRRGETQYF.

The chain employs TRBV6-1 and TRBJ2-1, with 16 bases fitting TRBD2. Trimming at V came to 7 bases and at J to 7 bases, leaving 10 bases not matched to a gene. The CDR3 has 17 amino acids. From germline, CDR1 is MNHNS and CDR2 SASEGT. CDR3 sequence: CASTDGTSGGVGNEQFF. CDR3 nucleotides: TGTGCCAGCACTGATGGGACTAGCGGGGGGGTAGGTAATGAGCAGTTCTTC.

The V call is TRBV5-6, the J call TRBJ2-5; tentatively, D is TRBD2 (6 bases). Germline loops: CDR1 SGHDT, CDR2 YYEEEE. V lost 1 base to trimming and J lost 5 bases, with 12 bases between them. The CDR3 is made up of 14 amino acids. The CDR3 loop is CASSLSLASETQYF. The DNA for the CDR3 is TGTGCCAGCAGCTTGAGCCTAGCGAGTGAGACCCAGTACTTC.

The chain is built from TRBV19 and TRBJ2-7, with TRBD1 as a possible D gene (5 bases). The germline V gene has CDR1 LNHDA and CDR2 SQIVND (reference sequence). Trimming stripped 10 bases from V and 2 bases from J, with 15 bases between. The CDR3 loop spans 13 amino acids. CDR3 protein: CATSIGAAYEQYF. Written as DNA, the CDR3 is TGTGCCACCTCTATTGGGGCTGCCTACGAGCAGTACTTC.

CDR3 region: CASSLSRNNEQFF. Written as DNA, the CDR3 is TGTGCCAGCAGTTTATCCAGAAACAATGAGCAGTTCTTC. The J gene is TRBJ2-1, the V gene TRBV27; D gene uncertain. V shed 0 bases and J shed 5 bases, with 5 bases lying between them. CDR1 and CDR2 from the germline V gene are MNHEY and SMNVEV (reference sequence). CDR3 length equals 13 residues.

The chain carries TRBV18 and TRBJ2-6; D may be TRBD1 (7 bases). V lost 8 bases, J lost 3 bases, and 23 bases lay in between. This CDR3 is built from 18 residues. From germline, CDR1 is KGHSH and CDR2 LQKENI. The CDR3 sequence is CASHRPTHRGLGANVLTF. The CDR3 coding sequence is TGTGCCAGCCACCGGCCCACTCACAGGGGACTTGGGGCCAACGTCCTGACTTTC.

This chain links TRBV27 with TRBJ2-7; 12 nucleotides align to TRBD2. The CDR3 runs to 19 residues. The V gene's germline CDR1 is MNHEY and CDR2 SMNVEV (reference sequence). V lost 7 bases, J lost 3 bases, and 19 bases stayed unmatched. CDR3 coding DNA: TGTGCCAGCAAAGGGGGCGCCTCGACTAGCGGGAGTTGGGGCTACGAGCAGTACTTC. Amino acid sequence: CASKGGASTSGSWGYEQYF.

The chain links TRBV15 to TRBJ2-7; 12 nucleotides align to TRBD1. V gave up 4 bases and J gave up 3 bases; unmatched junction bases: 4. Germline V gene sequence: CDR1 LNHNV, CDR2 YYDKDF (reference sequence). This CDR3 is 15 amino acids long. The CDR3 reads CATSTGTGGRYEQYF. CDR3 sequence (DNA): TGTGCCACCAGCACCGGGACAGGGGGCCGCTACGAGCAGTACTTC. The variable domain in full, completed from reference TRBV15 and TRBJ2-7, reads DAMVIQNPRYQVTQFGKPVTLSCSQTLNHNVMYWYQQKSSQAPKLLFHYYDKDFNNEADTPDNFQSRRPNTSFCFLDIRSPGLGDTAMYLCATSTGTGGRYEQYFGPGTRLTVT.

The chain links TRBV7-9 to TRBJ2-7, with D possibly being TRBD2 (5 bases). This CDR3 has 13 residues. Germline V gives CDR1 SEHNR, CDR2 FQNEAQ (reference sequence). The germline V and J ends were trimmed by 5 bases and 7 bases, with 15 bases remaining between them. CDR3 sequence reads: CASSPRGGWEQYF. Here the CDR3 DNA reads TGTGCCAGCAGCCCTCGAGGAGGTTGGGAGCAGTACTTC.

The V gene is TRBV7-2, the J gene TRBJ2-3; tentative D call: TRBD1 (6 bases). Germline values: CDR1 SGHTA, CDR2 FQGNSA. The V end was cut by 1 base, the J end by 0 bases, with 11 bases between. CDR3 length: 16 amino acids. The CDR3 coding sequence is TGTGCCAGCAGCTTAGGGGGGCTCGGAAGCACAGATACGCAGTATTTT. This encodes CASSLGGLGSTDTQYF. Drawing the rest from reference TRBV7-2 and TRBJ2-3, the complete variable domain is GAGVSQSPSNKVTEKGKDVELRCDPISGHTALYWYRQSLGQGLEFLIYFQGNSAPDKSGLPSDRFSAERTGGSVSTLTIQRTQQEDSAVYLCASSLGGLGSTDTQYFGPGTRLTVL.

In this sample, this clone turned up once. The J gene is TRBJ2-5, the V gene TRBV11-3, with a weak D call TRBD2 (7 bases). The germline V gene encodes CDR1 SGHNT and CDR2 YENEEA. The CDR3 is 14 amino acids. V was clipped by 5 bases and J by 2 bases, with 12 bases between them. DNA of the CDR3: TGTGCCAGCAGCCAGGGGACTAAGCAAGAGACCCAGTACTTC. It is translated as CASSQGTKQETQYF.

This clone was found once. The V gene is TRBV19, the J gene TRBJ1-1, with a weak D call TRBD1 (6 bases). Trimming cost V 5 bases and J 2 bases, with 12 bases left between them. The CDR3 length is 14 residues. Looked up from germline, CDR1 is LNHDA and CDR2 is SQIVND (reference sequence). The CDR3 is CASSYVRGNTEAFF. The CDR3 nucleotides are TGTGCCAGTAGTTATGTCAGGGGAAACACTGAAGCTTTCTTT.

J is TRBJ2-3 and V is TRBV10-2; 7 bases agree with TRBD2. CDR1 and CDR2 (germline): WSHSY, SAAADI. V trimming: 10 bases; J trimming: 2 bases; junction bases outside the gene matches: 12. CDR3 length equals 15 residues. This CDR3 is CATQRASGYTDTQYF. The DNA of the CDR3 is TGCGCCACCCAGAGGGCTAGCGGTTACACAGATACGCAGTATTTT.

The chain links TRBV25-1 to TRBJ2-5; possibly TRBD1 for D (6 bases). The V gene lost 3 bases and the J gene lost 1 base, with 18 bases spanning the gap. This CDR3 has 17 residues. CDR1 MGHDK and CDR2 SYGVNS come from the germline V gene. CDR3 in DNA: TGTGCCAGCAGTGATCACCAAAGGACAGAGACCCAAGAGACCCAGTACTTC. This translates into CASSDHQRTETQETQYF.

The CDR3 bases are TGTGCCAGCAGCTTGGCGGAACTCTACACAGATACGCAGTATTTT. It is translated as CASSLAELYTDTQYF. The rearrangement links TRBV7-9 to TRBJ2-3; D gene ambiguous. Trimming removed 3 bases at V and 2 bases at J, with 12 bases between. Germline V gene lookup returns CDR1 SEHNR and CDR2 FQNEAQ (reference sequence). The CDR3 totals 15 residues.

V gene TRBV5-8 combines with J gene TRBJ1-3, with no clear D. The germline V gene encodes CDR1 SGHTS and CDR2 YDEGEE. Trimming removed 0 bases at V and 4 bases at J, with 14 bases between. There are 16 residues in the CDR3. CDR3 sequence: CASSLGWAANGNTIYF. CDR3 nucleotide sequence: TGTGCCAGCAGCTTGGGGTGGGCAGCTAACGGAAACACCATATATTTT.

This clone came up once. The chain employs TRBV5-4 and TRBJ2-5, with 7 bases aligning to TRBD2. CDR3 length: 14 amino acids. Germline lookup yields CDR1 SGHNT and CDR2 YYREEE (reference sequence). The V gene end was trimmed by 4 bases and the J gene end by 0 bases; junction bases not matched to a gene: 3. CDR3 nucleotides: TGTGCCAGCAGCCGGCTAGCGGACCAAGAGACCCAGTACTTC. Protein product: CASSRLADQETQYF.

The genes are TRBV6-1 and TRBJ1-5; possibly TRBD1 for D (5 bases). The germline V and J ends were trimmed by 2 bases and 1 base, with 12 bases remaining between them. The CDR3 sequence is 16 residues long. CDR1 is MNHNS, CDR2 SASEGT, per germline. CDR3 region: CASSEKKGASNQPQHF. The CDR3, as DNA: TGTGCCAGCAGTGAAAAAAAAGGGGCGAGCAATCAGCCCCAGCATTTT.

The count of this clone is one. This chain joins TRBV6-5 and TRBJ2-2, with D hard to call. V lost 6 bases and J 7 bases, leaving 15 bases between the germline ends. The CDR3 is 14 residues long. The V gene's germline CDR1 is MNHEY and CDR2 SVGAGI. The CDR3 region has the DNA TGTGCCAGCAGATCCACAGACCCTTACGGGGAGCTGTTTTTT. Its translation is CASRSTDPYGELFF.